This T cell receptor beta chain is from a study of blood T cells in healthy people across ages (dated by TCRdb to about 2015). Some background on the complete study: In model experiments, roughly one uniquely barcoded TCR beta cDNA molecule per two T cells was captured by template switching. Donors of different ages were randomly distributed across sequencing lanes to avoid experimental bias. Two additional independent replicas of 1 million unique cDNA reads from the same blood draw were analyzed for two donors (one aged 18 to 30 and one aged 80 or older). The donors were split into four age groups: young (average around 15 years), middle-aged (roughly 40), aged (around 67) and long-lived (under 85). Using deep sequencing normalized with unique cDNA molecular identifiers, the study measured how TCR beta repertoire diversity changes with age. Paper-wide results and their limitations: Bulk unsorted PBMC profiling prevented conclusive comparison of naive and antigen-experienced compartments. Estimates of total diversity based on one million sequenced T cells were regarded as lower bounds and as underestimates. Compared with the aged group, the long-lived group had more naive CD4+ T cells, fewer expanded clones and increased TCR diversity, a pattern suggesting age selection. Because the CMV infection status of the donors was unknown, age-related changes in expanded clonotypes may potentially have been confounded. A strong correlation was found between observed TCR beta diversity and the percentage of naive T cells measured by flow cytometry. Observed TCR beta diversity per million T cells fell roughly linearly with age, and a significant reduction was already apparent by age around 40.

Donors were a few dozen systemically healthy Caucasian individuals from Russia aged 6 to 90 years. Each donor gave ten milliliters of peripheral blood, collected into EDTA-treated Vacutainer tubes. Ficoll-Paque density-gradient centrifugation was used to isolate PBMCs, with at least 6 million obtained per sample. Total RNA was extracted from PBMCs with Trizol reagent, with at least 5 micrograms obtained per sample. Naive CD45RAhigh/CD27high T cell percentages were measured by flow cytometry on a PBMC aliquot from every donor. The germline ends are 9 bases apart after V is trimmed by 2 bases and J by 2 bases. CDR1 and CDR2 were assigned from the germline V gene (reference sequence) as SEHNR and FQNEAQ. The CDR3 has 14 amino acids, counting the end cysteine and phenylalanine. Only the CDR3 DNA stays, 42 bases, in frame from base 1. Libraries were constructed by 5' RACE. Sequencing relied on an Illumina HiSeq 2500. A second roughly 6 to 12 cycle PCR used a sample-barcoded 5' primer and a J-beta primer mix. Each TCR beta cDNA molecule received a unique molecular identifier from a template-switch 5' adaptor carrying 12 random nucleotides. Each sample yielded at least 2.5 million CDR3-containing paired-end reads. All of the RNA was converted into first-strand cDNA using the Mint cDNA synthesis kit, with a TRBC-specific oligonucleotide serving as the primer. All cDNA was treated with uracil-DNA glycosylase and then went through a first 18-cycle PCR with the universal primers M1SS and BC2_uni_R. Turning to the authors' computational methods: For normalization, 1 million high-quality reads, each with a distinct molecular identifier, were randomly selected from each sample. Instead of being binned into consensus sequences, reads with shared molecular identifiers were discarded. MiTCR, set to a Q25 quality threshold and the strictest error-elimination algorithm, was used for CDR3 identification, clonotype clustering and error correction. A nonparametric unseen species model with Euler transformation was used to estimate lower-bound total TCR beta diversity. TCRdb reprocessing: public reads trimmed at Q25 with fastp, clones called with MiXCR, in-frame beta chains kept. CDR3 protein duplicates are merged, each entry listing the most common genes and DNA. The V and J calls come from TCRdb's annotation, not from the publication. This sample gives some 730,000 distinct CDR3 sequences in total; roughly 20% of them show up just once. The ten largest clones take up about 22% of the sample.

Details on this clonotype: The specificity of this receptor is unknown. There are no base qualities to consult, and no much larger clone falls within one base.

The sequence links TRBV7-9 to TRBJ2-5; the D gene is unclear. The sequence was obtained from an older man in good health. The sample consisted of blood. The nucleotides read TGTGCCAGCAGCTTAATGGGCTATCAAGAGACCCAGTACTTC. Translated, it gives CASSLMGYQETQYF.